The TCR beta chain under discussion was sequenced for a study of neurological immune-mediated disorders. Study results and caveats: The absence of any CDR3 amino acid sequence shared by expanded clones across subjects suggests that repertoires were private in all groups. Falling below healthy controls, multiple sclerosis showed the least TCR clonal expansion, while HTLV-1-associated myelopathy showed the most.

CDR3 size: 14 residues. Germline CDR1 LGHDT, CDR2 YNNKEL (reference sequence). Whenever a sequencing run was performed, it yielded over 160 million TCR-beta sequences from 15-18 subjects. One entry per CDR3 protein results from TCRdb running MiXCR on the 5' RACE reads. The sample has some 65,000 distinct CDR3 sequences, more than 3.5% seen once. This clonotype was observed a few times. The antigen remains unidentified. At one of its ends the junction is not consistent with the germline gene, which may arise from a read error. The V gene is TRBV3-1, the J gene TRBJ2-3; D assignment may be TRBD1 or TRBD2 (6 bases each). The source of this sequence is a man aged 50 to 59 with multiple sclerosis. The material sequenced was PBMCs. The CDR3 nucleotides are TGTGCCAGCAGTCAAGGGGGGCGGATGGATACGCAGTATTTT. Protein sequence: CASSQGGRMDTQYF.